Listed here are 21 T cell receptor beta chains from one sample, sequenced in a study of T cells in Graves' hyperthyroidism and ophthalmopathy. Amplification of TCR beta CDR3 regions was performed using RNA transcripts as template. Carried out on the TCR CDR3, a first-round RT-PCR used the HTBI primer set. TCRdb reprocessed the multiplex PCR reads with MiXCR, giving one entry per CDR3 protein. This sample has a few hundred thousand distinct CDR3 sequences; 14% to 15% occur once, and the top ten carry around a third. Sequenced input: blood. Every receptor here comes from a woman aged 30 to 39 with Graves' hyperthyroidism.

This clonotype has ten or more counts. The chain has TRBV28 and TRBJ2-7; D not resolved. CDR1 is MDHEN and CDR2 is SYDVKM in the germline V gene. The CDR3 extends over 14 amino acids. V was cut by 5 bases and J by 2 bases, with 13 bases left in between. CDR3 DNA sequence: TGTGCCAGCAGTACAAGCGACGTAACCTACGAGCAGTACTTC. Protein sequence: CASSTSDVTYEQYF.

At least ten counts were recorded for this clonotype. The genes are TRBV12-3 or TRBV12-4 and TRBJ2-5; tentatively, D is TRBD2 (5 bases). V was pared by 6 bases and J by 4 bases, with 12 bases between. This CDR3 region has 13 residues. The CDR3 coding sequence is TGTGCCAGCAGCTTCACTAGTCCAGAGACCCAGTACTTC. Translated: CASSFTSPETQYF.

In its sample, this clonotype was seen many times. The chain combines TRBV7-2 with TRBJ2-3; the D is unclear. Germline CDR1 SGHTA, CDR2 FQGNSA. This CDR3 contains 13 residues. V was cut by 4 bases and J by 4 bases, with 9 bases left in between. DNA of the CDR3: TGTGCCAGCAGCTCCCCCGAGTCAGATACGCAGTATTTT. Protein product: CASSSPESDTQYF.

This clonotype was detected ten times or more. Its ends do not fully match the called genes, so a read error is possible. The rearrangement links TRBV5-1 to TRBJ2-1; D remains ambiguous. The CDR3 is made up of 15 amino acids. The germline gives CDR1 SGHRS, CDR2 YFSETQ. As DNA, the CDR3 is TGTGCCAGCAGCCTAGAGGCGAGCTCCTACAATGAGCAGTTCTTC. Amino acid sequence: CASSLEASSYNEQFF.

This clonotype came up many times. The genes are TRBV30 and TRBJ2-5, with D tentatively TRBD2 (5 bases). The germline V gene has CDR1 GTSNPN and CDR2 SVGIG (reference sequence). Trimming removed 3 bases from V and 6 bases from J, with 14 bases in between. The CDR3 has 13 residues. The CDR3 is CAWSFTGSKTQYF. In DNA form, the CDR3 reads TGTGCCTGGAGCTTTACGGGATCCAAGACCCAGTACTTC.

This clonotype was observed many times. The rearrangement links TRBV5-1 to TRBJ1-1; TRBD1 might be the D (6 bases). The CDR3 runs 14 residues. The V end lost 4 bases, the J end lost 2 bases, and 12 bases lay between the germline ends. Looked up from germline, CDR1 is SGHRS and CDR2 is YFSETQ. This chain's CDR3 is CASSGRTANTEAFF. The CDR3 DNA reads as TGCGCCAGCAGCGGAAGGACAGCAAACACTGAAGCTTTCTTT.

The rearrangement uses TRBV19 and TRBJ2-7; the match to TRBD2 covers 8 bases. V lost 5 bases to trimming and J lost 2 bases; unmatched junction nucleotides: 2. Looked up from germline, CDR1 is LNHDA and CDR2 is SQIVND (reference sequence). This CDR3 is built from 13 residues. The CDR3 DNA follows: TGTGCCAGTAGTCGCGGGAGGACCTACGAGCAGTACTTC. It is translated as CASSRGRTYEQYF.

This clonotype was observed many times. The rearrangement joins TRBV20-1 to TRBJ2-3, with TRBD2 matching 9 bases. V was clipped by 0 bases and J by 2 bases; unmatched bases: 9. Germline values: CDR1 DFQATT, CDR2 SNEGSKA (reference sequence). This CDR3 contains 17 residues. The CDR3 spells CSARDPPLAGPTDTQYF. Written as DNA, the CDR3 is TGCAGTGCTAGAGACCCACCTCTAGCGGGACCCACAGATACGCAGTATTTT.

This clonotype was counted a few times. The chain combines TRBV29-1 with TRBJ2-5; D is perhaps TRBD2 (7 bases). With 3 bases removed from V and 4 bases from J, the gap between germline ends came to 12 bases. Germline V gives CDR1 SQVTM, CDR2 ANQGSEA. This CDR3 has 13 amino acids. CDR3: CSVEGGGPETQYF. The CDR3 DNA follows: TGCAGCGTTGAGGGGGGGGGGCCAGAGACCCAGTACTTC.

The chain uses TRBV20-1 and TRBJ2-1; no firm D call. Germline V gives CDR1 DFQATT, CDR2 SNEGSKA (reference sequence). CDR3 length: 16 amino acids. Trimming left V 6 bases short and J 0 bases short, with 18 bases between. The chain's CDR3 is CSARAPTGSSYNEQFF. For the CDR3, the DNA is TGCAGTGCCCGGGCCCCGACCGGAAGCTCCTACAATGAGCAGTTCTTC.

The V call is TRBV7-9, the J call TRBJ2-5, with a weak D call TRBD2 (6 bases). V lost 3 bases and J 4 bases, leaving 12 bases between the germline ends. The CDR3 runs 14 residues. Germline CDR1 is SEHNR and CDR2 is FQNEAQ (reference sequence). CDR3 protein: CASSFLASGETQYF. The CDR3 DNA is TGTGCCAGCAGCTTCCTAGCGTCCGGAGAGACCCAGTACTTC.

This clonotype was counted a few times. The rearrangement uses TRBV6-1 and TRBJ2-3, with D perhaps matching TRBD2 (6 bases). CDR3 length: 15 amino acids. The germline gives CDR1 MNHNS, CDR2 SASEGT. V gave up 6 bases and J gave up 5 bases, with 18 bases separating them. CDR3 sequence: CASRNSGGVGDTQYF. The CDR3 DNA follows: TGTGCCAGCAGAAATAGCGGTGGTGTGGGAGATACGCAGTATTTT.

The chain recombines TRBV20-1 with TRBJ1-2, with TRBD1 matching 11 bases. Germline trimming cut 5 bases from V and 4 bases from J; bases unmatched to any gene: 3. Germline CDR1 and CDR2: DFQATT and SNEGSKA (reference sequence). The CDR3 spans 13 residues. CDR3 amino acids: CSAEGTGGYGYTF. CDR3 DNA: TGCAGTGCTGAGGGGACAGGGGGCTATGGCTACACCTTC.

This clonotype came up a few times. V and J are TRBV5-5 and TRBJ2-7; D not resolved. Germline CDR1 SGHKS, CDR2 YYEKEE (reference sequence). V lost 6 bases and J lost 4, with 17 bases in between. The CDR3 is made up of 14 amino acids. The CDR3 nucleotides read TGTGCCAGCACCCCCGGTTTTGGGCTATACGAGCAGTACTTC. Protein sequence: CASTPGFGLYEQYF.

With regard to this clonotype: Being one base from a much bigger clone, this may be a read error. The rearrangement joins TRBV7-2 to TRBJ2-3; D not resolved. Between the trimmed V and J ends, which lost 7 bases and 2 bases, there was a span of 19 bases. CDR3 length: 16 residues. Per the germline V gene, CDR1 is SGHTA and CDR2 is FQGNSA. DNA of the CDR3: TGTGCCAGCAACTCCCAGCCCCGGCGGTTCACAGATACGCAGTATTTT. This codes for CASNSQPRRFTDTQYF.

This clonotype was detected a few times. The chain has TRBV4-1 and TRBJ2-7; D gene uncertain. CDR1 is MGHRA and CDR2 is YSYEKL in the germline V gene. Trimming cost V 4 bases and J 6 bases, with 10 bases left between them. This CDR3 comprises 12 residues. CDR3 DNA sequence: TGCGCCAGCAGCCCTACTGGCACCGAGCAGTACTTC. It is translated as CASSPTGTEQYF.

This clonotype occurred many times. The chain is built from TRBV27 and TRBJ1-1, with D maybe TRBD1 (6 bases). The CDR3 spans 15 residues. Trimming stripped 0 bases from V and 3 bases from J, with 11 bases between. Germline V gene data show CDR1 as MNHEY and CDR2 as SMNVEV (reference sequence). CDR3 loop: CASSLSRGPYTEAFF. The CDR3 DNA is TGTGCCAGCAGTTTATCGCGGGGGCCTTACACTGAAGCTTTCTTT.

This clonotype was seen ten or more times. The rearrangement uses TRBV2 and TRBJ2-2; D might be TRBD2 (6 bases). Germline loops: CDR1 SNHLY, CDR2 FYNNEI. Trimming cost V 6 bases and J 5 bases, with 16 bases left between them. The CDR3 is made up of 15 amino acids. The CDR3 DNA reads as TGTGCCAGCAGACTAAGCGGGCTGGGGACCGGGGAGCTGTTTTTT. This encodes CASRLSGLGTGELFF. Variable domain in full (rest from reference TRBV2 and TRBJ2-2): EPEVTQTPSHQVTQMGQEVILRCVPISNHLYFYWYRQILGQKVEFLVSFYNNEISEKSEIFDDQFSVERPDGSNFTLKIRSTKLEDSAMYFCASRLSGLGTGELFFGEGSRLTVL.

This clonotype was seen many times. The genes are TRBV11-2 and TRBJ2-6; D remains unclear. There are 17 residues in the CDR3. Trimming removed 1 base at V and 0 bases at J, with 10 bases between. Germline V gene lookup returns CDR1 SGHAT and CDR2 FQNNGV. CDR3 region: CASSLVGGYSGANVLTF. In DNA, the CDR3 is TGTGCCAGCAGCTTAGTCGGCGGTTACTCTGGGGCCAACGTCCTGACTTTC.

This clonotype has at least ten counts. The chain carries TRBV3-1 and TRBJ2-1; TRBD1 matches at 7 bases. J gave up 7 bases and V 5 bases, and 11 bases lay outside the gene matches. The CDR3 is 15 amino acids. CDR1 LGHDT and CDR2 YNNKEL come from the germline V gene (reference sequence). CDR3 residues: CASSSGTAKTNEQFF. DNA for the CDR3: TGTGCCAGCAGCTCAGGGACAGCCAAGACGAATGAGCAGTTCTTC.

Note on this clonotype: A read error may be the cause here, since a much bigger clone is one base away. This sequence joins TRBV20-1 and TRBJ2-1; a possible D gene is TRBD2 (6 bases). Trimming removed 2 bases at V and 6 bases at J, with 17 bases between. CDR1 is DFQATT and CDR2 is SNEGSKA in the germline V gene (reference sequence). The CDR3 extends over 15 amino acids. CDR3 protein: CSARSGTPPCNEQFF. As DNA, the CDR3 is TGCAGTGCTAGATCCGGGACTCCCCCCTGCAATGAGCAGTTCTTC.